Following are 2 T cell receptor beta chains from one sample sequenced in a study of radiation and T cells in renal cell carcinoma. Sample time point: baseline pretreatment blood. The treatment was: 15 Gy SBRT to primary tumor, nephrectomy 4 weeks later. Sequencing used immunoSEQ multiplex PCR; TCRdb keeps in-frame clones, though not all of them. The table includes about 49,000 clones, around 83% detected once. This specimen was blood, taken from a patient whose treatment included radiotherapy and nephrectomy. The receptor set was obtained from a woman aged 70-85 years with renal cell carcinoma.

This chain links TRBV10-3 with TRBJ2-5; weak D call: TRBD1 (6 bases). Germline V gives CDR1 ENHRY, CDR2 SYGVKD. V was pared by 5 bases and J by 1 base, with 11 bases between. CDR3 length: 14 residues. This CDR3 is CAISKKQGQETQYF. The CDR3 bases are TGTGCCATCAGTAAAAAACAGGGCCAAGAGACCCAGTACTTC.

The J gene is TRBJ1-6, the V gene TRBV30; the D is unclear. Trimming removed 4 bases from V and 7 bases from J, with 14 bases in between. CDR1 is GTSNPN, CDR2 SVGIG, per germline (reference sequence). The CDR3 is 14 residues long. In DNA form, the CDR3 reads TGTGCCTGGACGAAGGTACAGCTAAATTCACCCCTCCACTTT. It translates to CAWTKVQLNSPLHF.